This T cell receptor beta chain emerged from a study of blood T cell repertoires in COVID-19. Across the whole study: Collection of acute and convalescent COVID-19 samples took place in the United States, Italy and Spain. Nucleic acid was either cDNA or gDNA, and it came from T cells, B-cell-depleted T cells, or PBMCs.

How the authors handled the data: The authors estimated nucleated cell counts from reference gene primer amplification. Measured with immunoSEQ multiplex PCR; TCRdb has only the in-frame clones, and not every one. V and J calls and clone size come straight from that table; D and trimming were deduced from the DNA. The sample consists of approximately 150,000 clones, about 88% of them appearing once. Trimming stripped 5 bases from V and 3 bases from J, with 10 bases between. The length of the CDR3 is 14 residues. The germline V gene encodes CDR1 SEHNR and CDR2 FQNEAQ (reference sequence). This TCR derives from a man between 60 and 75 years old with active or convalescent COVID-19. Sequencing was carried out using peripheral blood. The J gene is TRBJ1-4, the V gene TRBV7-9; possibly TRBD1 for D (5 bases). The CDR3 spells CASSAGLANEKLFF. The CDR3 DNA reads TGTGCCAGCAGCGCAGGGTTAGCTAATGAAAAACTGTTTTTT. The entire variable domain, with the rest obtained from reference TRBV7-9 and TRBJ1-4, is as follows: DTGVSQNPRHKITKRGQNVTFRCDPISEHNRLYWYRQTLGQGPEFLTYFQNEAQLEKSRLLSDRFSAERPKGSFSTLEIQRTEQGDSAMYLCASSAGLANEKLFFGSGTQLSVL.